The 10 T cell receptor beta chains below all came from one sample that was sequenced in a study of T cell changes during pregnancy in multiple sclerosis. TCRdb keeps only in-frame clones here, not all; method: immunoSEQ multiplex PCR. The table records roughly 46,000 clones, roughly 84% of them present only once. Sample: CD4+ T cells from peripheral blood mononuclear cells, taken before pregnancy. Source of these receptors: a female donor with multiple sclerosis, enrolled in a pregnancy study.

This rearrangement joins TRBV27 to TRBJ1-1; the D gene is possibly TRBD1 (5 bases). CDR3 size: 15 residues. Germline lookup yields CDR1 MNHEY and CDR2 SMNVEV (reference sequence). Trimming pared 5 bases from V and 4 bases from J, leaving 17 bases between. CDR3 residues: CASSPLAGIGTEAFF. CDR3 sequence (DNA): TGTGCCAGCAGTCCCCTGGCAGGGATCGGCACTGAAGCTTTCTTT.

V and J are TRBV2 and TRBJ2-2; D perhaps matches TRBD1 (7 bases). Trimming left V 5 bases short and J 3 bases short, with 13 bases between. The germline V gene encodes CDR1 SNHLY and CDR2 FYNNEI. The CDR3 sequence is 15 residues long. CDR3 DNA: TGTGCCAGCAGTTGGAGGGGGCAAGACACCGGGGAGCTGTTTTTT. This encodes CASSWRGQDTGELFF.

The rearrangement joins TRBV19 to TRBJ2-2, with D possibly being TRBD2 (5 bases). Germline CDR1 LNHDA, CDR2 SQIVND (reference sequence). Trimming took off 3 bases at V and 6 bases at J, with 11 bases between the two ends. The CDR3 totals 14 residues. CDR3 bases: TGTGCCAGTAGTATGGTCTGGGGAGCCGGGGAGCTGTTTTTT. This encodes CASSMVWGAGELFF.

This chain joins TRBV6-6 and TRBJ1-4, with TRBD1 as a possible D gene (6 bases). The V end was cut by 2 bases, the J end by 7 bases, with 11 bases between. The CDR3 is 14 residues long. CDR1 is MNHNY and CDR2 is SVGAGI in the germline V gene (reference sequence). As DNA, the CDR3 is TGTGCCAGCAGTTACCAGGGGAGAGGTGAAAAACTGTTTTTT. It specifies CASSYQGRGEKLFF.

The chain joins TRBV18 to TRBJ2-7; 8 positions match TRBD1. V was clipped by 4 bases and J by 4 bases; unmatched bases: 9. Germline CDR1 and CDR2: KGHSH and LQKENI. This CDR3 is built from 15 residues. This CDR3 reads CASSRSQGARYEQYF. CDR3 DNA: TGTGCCAGCTCACGGAGCCAGGGGGCTCGTTACGAGCAGTACTTC.

This chain joins TRBV6-5 and TRBJ1-2; 7 positions match TRBD1. Trimming removed 3 bases from V and 4 bases from J; junction bases left unmatched: 8. CDR3 length equals 15 residues. Germline V gives CDR1 MNHEY, CDR2 SVGAGI. This chain's CDR3 is CASSYSLEGAYGYTF. The DNA of the CDR3 is TGTGCCAGCAGTTATAGTTTGGAGGGGGCCTATGGCTACACCTTC.

In DNA, the CDR3 is TGCGCCAGCAGCTTGGCTCGCTGGGCGACTGAAGCTTTCTTT. It specifies CASSLARWATEAFF. The chain recombines TRBV5-1 with TRBJ1-1; D not certain. Germline CDR1 and CDR2: SGHRS and YFSETQ. The CDR3 sequence is 14 residues long. Trimming pared 0 bases from V and 5 bases from J, leaving 11 bases between.

This CDR3 reads CASTLSGGDSYNEQFF. For the CDR3, the DNA is TGCGCCAGCACACTAAGCGGGGGGGACTCCTACAATGAGCAGTTCTTC. This sequence joins TRBV5-1 and TRBJ2-1, with 10 bases lining up with TRBD2. Germline V gives CDR1 SGHRS, CDR2 YFSETQ. V gave up 6 bases and J gave up 0 bases; unmatched junction bases: 6. This CDR3 region has 16 residues.

This chain uses TRBV5-1 with TRBJ2-2; D may be TRBD2 (5 bases). The V and J ends lost 4 bases and 6 bases respectively, with 19 bases between them. The CDR3 contains 16 residues. Germline V gene data show CDR1 as SGHRS and CDR2 as YFSETQ. Here the CDR3 DNA reads TGCGCCAGCAGCCAGACCTGGACTGGTACACCCGGGGAGCTGTTTTTT. Its translation is CASSQTWTGTPGELFF.

The gene calls are TRBV29-1 and TRBJ2-1; 7 bases map to TRBD1. Trimming at V came to 5 bases and at J to 10 bases, leaving 14 bases not matched to a gene. Germline CDR1 reads SQVTM; CDR2 reads ANQGSEA. The CDR3 covers 14 residues. The CDR3 coding sequence is TGCAGCGTTCAAAACTATCCGGGACAGATCGAGCAGTTCTTC. Amino acid sequence: CSVQNYPGQIEQFF.